These 21 T cell receptor beta chains originate from one sample sequenced in a study of shared clonotypes between healthy human individuals (dated by TCRdb to the early 2020s). Libraries were made using the immunoSEQ multiplex PCR assay. Sourced from immuneACCESS, this table was stored by TCRdb with only in-frame sequences that have V and J called. A share of the clones is absent; for the studies checked, an unresolved V gene accounts for under half, and the remainder has no known explanation. The sample data list about 1 million clones, and about 76% of these were observed just once. In total, the top ten clones hold approximately 1.3% of the sample. Material for sequencing was memory CD4+ T cells sorted from blood. The cell subset or site label, as the study defines it: CD45RA-negative fraction. All receptors derive from a man aged 18 to 29 in good health.

This sequence joins TRBV6-5 and TRBJ2-7, with 9 bases identical to TRBD2. Germline CDR1 and CDR2: MNHEY and SVGAGI. This CDR3 has 15 residues. V was clipped by 2 bases and J by 7 bases; unmatched bases: 9. CDR3 residues: CASSYGGGRAGEQYF. For the CDR3, the DNA is TGTGCCAGCAGTTACGGAGGCGGGAGGGCGGGTGAGCAGTACTTC.

This clone was found many times. V usage is TRBV6-1 and J usage is TRBJ2-2; the D is unclear. V was trimmed by 4 bases and J by 2 bases, leaving 17 bases between them. Per germline, CDR1 MNHNS and CDR2 SASEGT. The CDR3 extends over 17 amino acids. This CDR3 is CASSVGNFQINTGELFF. CDR3 DNA: TGTGCCAGCAGTGTTGGTAACTTTCAGATTAACACCGGGGAGCTGTTTTTT.

Here the CDR3 reads CASSAQHSQKTGELFF. The CDR3 region has the DNA TGTGCCAGCAGCGCCCAACATTCCCAGAAGACCGGGGAGCTGTTTTTT. This rearrangement joins TRBV9 to TRBJ2-2; D not certain. In germline, CDR1 is SGDLS, CDR2 YYNGEE. V lost 3 bases and J lost 5, with 17 bases in between. The CDR3 extends over 16 amino acids.

The chain joins TRBV5-6 to TRBJ1-1; 7 bases map to TRBD1. The CDR3 extends over 12 amino acids. Germline loops: CDR1 SGHDT, CDR2 YYEEEE. The junction had 6 bases not matched to a gene; V was cut back by 5 bases and J by 8 bases. The DNA for the CDR3 is TGTGCCAGCAGAATCCGGGACAGAGAAGCTTTCTTT. This codes for CASRIRDREAFF.

V usage is TRBV5-1 and J usage is TRBJ2-7; 8 bases are shared with TRBD2. The CDR3 length is 15 residues. CDR1 is SGHRS, CDR2 YFSETQ, per germline. With V trimmed by 2 bases and J by 7 bases, 11 bases remained unmatched. The CDR3 coding sequence is TGCGCCAGCAGCTTAGAAGGCCCCGGGAGGGGTGAGCAGTACTTC. Its translation: CASSLEGPGRGEQYF.

This clone was picked up one time. The chain recombines TRBV6-7 with TRBJ1-5; no definite D call. TRBV6-7 is an ORF, and what it does is uncertain. Trimming took 0 bases from V and 4 from J, leaving 16 bases between them. The CDR3 totals 17 residues. Written as DNA, the CDR3 is TGTGCCAGCAGTTACTCGACAAATAGTTTATTTAATCAGCCCCAGCATTTT. Translation gives CASSYSTNSLFNQPQHF.

The chain couples TRBV27 to TRBJ2-6, with D tentatively TRBD1 (5 bases). This CDR3 is built from 14 residues. Germline lookup yields CDR1 MNHEY and CDR2 SMNVEV (reference sequence). Trimming shortened V by 5 bases and J by 1 base, and 6 bases separated the two germline ends. CDR3 nucleotides: TGTGCCAGCAGTGGGGCATCTGGGGCCAACGTCCTGACTTTC. Translated, it gives CASSGASGANVLTF.

This rearrangement joins TRBV12-5 to TRBJ1-1; D is possibly TRBD1 (6 bases). Germline lookup yields CDR1 LGHNT and CDR2 FRNRAP. CDR3 size: 16 residues. Trimming stripped 6 bases from V and 0 bases from J, with 17 bases between. In DNA, the CDR3 is TGTGCTAGTGGATCTCATCGGACAGATATGAACACTGAAGCTTTCTTT. It encodes CASGSHRTDMNTEAFF.

The chain links TRBV30 to TRBJ1-1; 8 positions match TRBD1. The V gene's germline CDR1 is GTSNPN and CDR2 SVGIG (reference sequence). J was trimmed by 1 base and V by 5 bases; bases with no gene match: 3. The CDR3 totals 13 residues. In DNA, the CDR3 is TGTGCCTGGCGGACAGGGACGAACACTGAAGCTTTCTTT. Translated: CAWRTGTNTEAFF. The full variable domain, with the rest looked up from reference TRBV30 and TRBJ1-1, is SQTIHQWPATLVQPVGSPLSLECTVEGTSNPNLYWYRQAAGRGLQLLFYSVGIGQISSEVPQNLSASRPQDRQFILSSKKLLLSDSGFYLCAWRTGTNTEAFFGQGTRLTVV.

This clone was detected ten times or more. V gene TRBV10-3 combines with J gene TRBJ1-6; possible D gene TRBD1, 5 bases. V gave up 4 bases and J gave up 5 bases, with 12 bases separating them. Germline CDR1 is ENHRY and CDR2 is SYGVKD. The CDR3 has 15 residues. The CDR3 nucleotides are TGTGCCATCAGTGGGGGGGGACGAGATAATTCACCCCTCCACTTT. This translates into CAISGGGRDNSPLHF.

Comment on this clone: Other DNA sequences of this sample code for an identical CDR3. V gene TRBV14 combines with J gene TRBJ2-1; no clear D gene. There are 11 residues in the CDR3. CDR1 SGHDN and CDR2 FVKESK come from the germline V gene. Trimming removed 2 bases from V and 4 bases from J, with 0 bases in between. DNA for the CDR3: TGTGCCAGCAGCCAATACAATGAGCAGTTCTTC. Its translation is CASSQYNEQFF.

The chain uses TRBV4-1 and TRBJ2-7; D call uncertain. The CDR3 covers 13 residues. V was clipped by 5 bases and J by 1 base, with 9 bases between them. CDR1 MGHRA and CDR2 YSYEKL come from the germline V gene. This chain's CDR3 is CASSLEESYEQYF. The CDR3 bases are TGCGCCAGCAGCTTAGAGGAATCCTACGAGCAGTACTTC.

J is TRBJ2-1 and V is TRBV19; tentative D call: TRBD2 (6 bases). V lost 5 bases and J 9 bases, leaving 23 bases between the germline ends. This CDR3 comprises 16 residues. Germline V gives CDR1 LNHDA, CDR2 SQIVND (reference sequence). The CDR3, as DNA: TGTGCCAGTAGTCCCCGGGGTATCGGGAGAAGCTCTGAGCAGTTCTTC. It specifies CASSPRGIGRSSEQFF.

V gene TRBV10-3 combines with J gene TRBJ1-2; D not certain. From germline, CDR1 is ENHRY and CDR2 SYGVKD. The CDR3 has 14 amino acids. V was clipped by 1 base and J by 1 base, with 7 bases between them. Here the CDR3 DNA reads TGTGCCATCAGTGAGTTATACATTAACTATGGCTACACCTTC. Translated: CAISELYINYGYTF.

With regard to this clone: Other DNA sequences of this sample code for an identical CDR3. V is TRBV18 and J is TRBJ1-1; D is uncertain. The CDR3 loop spans 14 amino acids. The V and J ends lost 1 base and 2 bases respectively, with 8 bases between them. Germline CDR1 KGHSH, CDR2 LQKENI. The CDR3: CASSPLPGNTEAFF. The CDR3 DNA follows: TGTGCCAGCTCACCACTTCCCGGTAACACTGAAGCTTTCTTT.

The chain links TRBV7-3 to TRBJ1-6; D not certain. V was cut by 4 bases and J by 0 bases, with 16 bases left in between. Germline CDR1 is SGHTA and CDR2 is FQGTGA. The CDR3 loop spans 18 amino acids. CDR3 protein: CASSSLGNPSSYNSPLHF. The CDR3 DNA reads TGTGCCAGCAGCTCTCTAGGGAATCCCAGCTCCTATAATTCACCCCTCCACTTT. Together with reference TRBV7-3 and TRBJ1-6, the CDR3 gives the full variable domain: GAGVSQTPSNKVTEKGKYVELRCDPISGHTALYWYRQSLGQGPEFLIYFQGTGAADDSGLPNDRFFAVRPEGSVSTLKIQRTERGDSAVYLCASSSLGNPSSYNSPLHFGNGTRLTVT.

This chain uses TRBV27 with TRBJ1-1; the D is unclear. Trimming took off 5 bases at V and 5 bases at J, with 18 bases between the two ends. The CDR3 has 15 residues. Germline V CDR1 and CDR2: MNHEY, SMNVEV (reference sequence). The DNA for the CDR3 is TGTGCCAGCAGTCCCTATGTTATTGGCCCGACTGAAGCTTTCTTT. Its translation: CASSPYVIGPTEAFF.

A note on this clone: Other DNA sequences from this sample encode an identical CDR3 as well. The chain couples TRBV18 to TRBJ2-7, with TRBD1 identical over 9 bases. Germline trimming cut 4 bases from V and 2 bases from J; bases unmatched to any gene: 3. Per germline, CDR1 KGHSH and CDR2 LQKENI. The length of the CDR3 is 14 residues. The CDR3 bases are TGTGCCAGCTCACGTGGGACAGGGACCTACGAGCAGTACTTC. Encoded protein: CASSRGTGTYEQYF.

The chain links TRBV2 to TRBJ2-7; D may match TRBD1 or TRBD2 (5 bases each). The CDR3 has 16 residues. Germline V gene data show CDR1 as SNHLY and CDR2 as FYNNEI. Trimming took off 4 bases at V and 3 bases at J, with 19 bases between the two ends. The CDR3 DNA reads TGTGCCAGCAGTGGGTTGATAGGTGTGGGGGACTACGAGCAGTACTTC. This translates into CASSGLIGVGDYEQYF.

About this clone: Germline is not matched at one junction end, which may reflect a read error. J is TRBJ2-7 and V is TRBV7-7; D is ambiguous. Germline CDR1 is SSHAT and CDR2 is FNYEAQ (reference sequence). The CDR3 is 13 residues long. CDR3 protein: CASSSGGTYEQYF. CDR3 DNA: TGTGCTAGCAGCTCAGGCGGCACCTACGAGCAGTACTTC.

The rearrangement uses TRBV18 and TRBJ1-1; D call uncertain. This CDR3 has 12 residues. Trimming pared 4 bases from V and 2 bases from J, leaving 5 bases between. Germline V gene lookup returns CDR1 KGHSH and CDR2 LQKENI. The CDR3 protein is CASSRKNTEAFF. The CDR3 DNA reads TGTGCCAGCTCACGCAAAAACACTGAAGCTTTCTTT.